This T cell receptor (beta chain) emerged from a study of OX40 agonist ivuxolimab in advanced cancers. Study results and limitations: At doses 0.1 to 3.0 mg/kg, CD4+ and CD8+ clones expanded.

Assay used: immunoSEQ multiplex PCR; TCRdb lists only in-frame clones, some missing. The profile shows just over 90,000 clones, 94% of them singletons. This CDR3 comprises 14 residues. Losses at the gene ends were 3 bases for V and 8 bases for J; bases not matched to a gene: 8. The germline gives CDR1 SGDLS, CDR2 YYNGEE. Comment on this clone: Its antigen is unidentified. Other DNA sequences in the same sample also yield this CDR3.

Excluded were patients having autoimmune disease history or systemic immunosuppression. The genes are TRBV9 and TRBJ1-2, with 9 bases lining up with TRBD1. The sequenced sample was CD4+ or CD8+ T cells sorted from blood, obtained in a trial of the OX40 agonist ivuxolimab. This clonotype was sampled from an adult with an advanced solid tumor such as melanoma, head and neck, liver or kidney cancer. CDR3 residues: CASSAQGAGGGYTF. CDR3 nucleotide sequence: TGTGCCAGCAGCGCACAGGGGGCAGGGGGGGGCTACACCTTC.